This is a list of T cell receptor beta chains from one sample in a study of T cell responses to AZD1222 COVID-19 vaccine. Assay used: immunoSEQ multiplex PCR; TCRdb lists only in-frame clones, some missing. The sample holds over 100,000 clones, approximately 90% seen once. This specimen consisted of peripheral blood, obtained 28 days after the second AZD1222 dose. The receptors here all came from an adult who received the AZD1222 COVID-19 vaccine. The CDR3 runs from the conserved cysteine through the conserved F or W. D genes are given only for firm matches. The size field is filled for only some rows; it gives once, few, many or a size class.

DNA: TGTGCCAGCAGCTTAGCAGGGGTTAGCTCCTACGAGCAGTACTTC; CDR3: CASSLAGVSSYEQYF; size: NA; D: NA; V: TRBV7-2; J: TRBJ2-7
DNA: TGTGCCAGCAGCGTAGGATATGGCTACACCTTC; CDR3: CASSVGYGYTF; size: NA; D: NA; V: TRBV9; J: TRBJ1-2
DNA: TGTGCCAGCAGATTGGGGATCTCTGGGGCCAACGTCCTGACTTTC; CDR3: CASRLGISGANVLTF; size: NA; D: NA; V: TRBV5-6; J: TRBJ2-6
DNA: TGCGCCAGCAGCTCAAGGACAGGGGACTATGGCTACACCTTC; CDR3: CASSSRTGDYGYTF; size: NA; D: TRBD1; V: TRBV5-1; J: TRBJ1-2
DNA: TGTGCCAGCAGTGAAGGGACAGGGGGAATGGCCCAGCATTTT; CDR3: CASSEGTGGMAQHF; size: NA; D: TRBD1; V: TRBV2; J: TRBJ1-5
DNA: TGTGCCATCAGTGAGTCGAGGGCAGGCGATGGTCAGCCCCAGCATTTT; CDR3: CAISESRAGDGQPQHF; size: once; D: NA; V: TRBV10-3; J: TRBJ1-5
DNA: TGTGCCAGCAGGGGACCTGGACAGCTTAATTCACCCCTCCACTTT; CDR3: CASRGPGQLNSPLHF; size: medium-sized; D: NA; V: TRBV3-1/TRBV3-2; J: TRBJ1-6
DNA: TGTGCCAGCGTACAGGGGGCCTATGGCTACACCTTC; CDR3: CASVQGAYGYTF; size: NA; D: NA; V: TRBV21-1; J: TRBJ1-2
DNA: TGTGCCAGCAGTTTTCAACTGTCATACACCTTC; CDR3: CASSFQLSYTF; size: NA; D: NA; V: TRBV12-3/TRBV12-4; J: TRBJ1-2
DNA: TGTGCCAGCAGTACAACAGCGGGGGTCCCAGATACGCAGTATTTT; CDR3: CASSTTAGVPDTQYF; size: NA; D: TRBD2; V: TRBV4-2; J: TRBJ2-3
DNA: TGTGCCACCAGTGATCTGGGACAGTTCCAGCGGGGCAACTACGAGCAGTACTTC; CDR3: CATSDLGQFQRGNYEQYF; size: NA; D: NA; V: TRBV24-1; J: TRBJ2-7
DNA: TGTGCCAGCAGTTTAGCTCCGGGGAGGTCCTCTGGGGCCAACGTCCTGACTTTC; CDR3: CASSLAPGRSSGANVLTF; size: NA; D: NA; V: TRBV28; J: TRBJ2-6
DNA: TGTGCCAGCAGCCGTATAGGAATAGCGGGGGGGCCGACAGATACGCAGTATTTT; CDR3: CASSRIGIAGGPTDTQYF; size: NA; D: TRBD2; V: TRBV7-3; J: TRBJ2-3
DNA: TGTGCCAGCAGCGACGGACAGGGCGCCTATAATTCACCCCTCCACTTT; CDR3: CASSDGQGAYNSPLHF; size: many; D: TRBD1; V: TRBV9; J: TRBJ1-6
DNA: TGTGCCAACAGTGCCCGTTGGGGGGGCAGGCACGAGCAGTACTTC; CDR3: CANSARWGGRHEQYF; size: NA; D: NA; V: TRBV27; J: TRBJ2-7
DNA: TGCAGCGTTAGCGCGGGACAGGGATTCTACGAGCAGTACTTC; CDR3: CSVSAGQGFYEQYF; size: NA; D: TRBD1; V: TRBV29-1; J: TRBJ2-7
DNA: TGTGCCAGCAGTGAAGAGAGGTTGAGCTCTGGAAACACCATATATTTT; CDR3: CASSEERLSSGNTIYF; size: NA; D: NA; V: TRBV11-2; J: TRBJ1-3
DNA: TGTGCCAGCAGCATACGAGGGGGGGAGCTGTTTTTT; CDR3: CASSIRGGELFF; size: few; D: NA; V: TRBV5-6; J: TRBJ2-2
DNA: TGTGCCAGCAGCCCTTTTGGCTATCTTGACGGGGAGCTGTTTTTT; CDR3: CASSPFGYLDGELFF; size: NA; D: NA; V: TRBV7-2; J: TRBJ2-2
DNA: TGTGCCAGCAGCCAGGGCAGGGGATTGTACACTGAAGCTTTCTTT; CDR3: CASSQGRGLYTEAFF; size: NA; D: NA; V: TRBV4-2; J: TRBJ1-1
DNA: TGTGCCAGCAGAGGTGGCGGACTTAATGAAAAACTGTTTTTT; CDR3: CASRGGGLNEKLFF; size: NA; D: NA; V: TRBV27; J: TRBJ1-4
DNA: TGCAGCACCCGCTCTGGAAACACCATATATTTT; CDR3: CSTRSGNTIYF; size: few; D: NA; V: TRBV20-1; J: TRBJ1-3
DNA: TGTGCCAGCAGTTGGCAAGGGGGCGGCACTGAAGCTTTCTTT; CDR3: CASSWQGGGTEAFF; size: NA; D: TRBD1; V: TRBV28; J: TRBJ1-1
DNA: TGTGCCATCAGGGCCAGCGACGCTATTAACTATGGCTACACCTTC; CDR3: CAIRASDAINYGYTF; size: NA; D: NA; V: TRBV10-3; J: TRBJ1-2
DNA: TGTGCCAGCTCACGTACACAGGGGATTGAAGCTTTCTTT; CDR3: CASSRTQGIEAFF; size: NA; D: TRBD1; V: TRBV18; J: TRBJ1-1
DNA: TGTGCCAGCAGCTTAGTAGCGCCCGCCTACGAGCAGTACTTC; CDR3: CASSLVAPAYEQYF; size: NA; D: NA; V: TRBV7-8; J: TRBJ2-7
DNA: TGTGCCAGCAGCTTGGTGTTTTCAGGGGGGCATGGCTACACCTTC; CDR3: CASSLVFSGGHGYTF; size: once; D: TRBD1; V: TRBV5-4; J: TRBJ1-2
DNA: TGCAGTGCTAGAGTCACCACTGAAGCTTTCTTT; CDR3: CSARVTTEAFF; size: NA; D: NA; V: TRBV20-1; J: TRBJ1-1
DNA: TGTGCCAGCAGTTTAGCGGAGGGGTTTGAGCAGTTCTTC; CDR3: CASSLAEGFEQFF; size: NA; D: NA; V: TRBV12-3/TRBV12-4; J: TRBJ2-1
DNA: TGTGCCAGCAGTTACGCCGGGACGGGTAATCAGCCCCAGCATTTT; CDR3: CASSYAGTGNQPQHF; size: NA; D: NA; V: TRBV6-2/TRBV6-3; J: TRBJ1-5
DNA: TGTGCCAGTAGCCCAACGGGGGCTGGCTACACCTTC; CDR3: CASSPTGAGYTF; size: NA; D: NA; V: TRBV19; J: TRBJ1-2
DNA: TGTGCCAGCACCTCGGCCGAGGCGGGACAGCCCCAGCATTTT; CDR3: CASTSAEAGQPQHF; size: NA; D: NA; V: TRBV7-2; J: TRBJ1-5
DNA: TGTGCCAGCAGCCCTCGCAGTGGGGGTCGGACTGAAGCTTTCTTT; CDR3: CASSPRSGGRTEAFF; size: NA; D: NA; V: TRBV7-9; J: TRBJ1-1
DNA: TGCAGCGTAGACCCGGGACCACACTCTGGAAACACCATATATTTT; CDR3: CSVDPGPHSGNTIYF; size: NA; D: NA; V: TRBV29-1; J: TRBJ1-3
DNA: TGCAGCGTTGCCGAGACCTACGAGCAGTACTTC; CDR3: CSVAETYEQYF; size: once; D: NA; V: TRBV29-1; J: TRBJ2-7
DNA: TGCAGTGCTAGAGGAGCGGAGACCCAGTACTTC; CDR3: CSARGAETQYF; size: NA; D: NA; V: TRBV20-1; J: TRBJ2-5
DNA: TGTGCCAGCAGTTTATCGCCAACGGCCGCTTTCTTT; CDR3: CASSLSPTAAFF; size: NA; D: NA; V: TRBV28; J: TRBJ1-1
DNA: TGTGCCAGCAGTTTATCCCGGGCCAGCTTTGCGGGGCAGCCCCAGCATTTT; CDR3: CASSLSRASFAGQPQHF; size: few; D: NA; V: TRBV28; J: TRBJ1-5
DNA: TGCGCCAGCAGCCATGCGGGCGGCCCTGGAAACACCATATATTTT; CDR3: CASSHAGGPGNTIYF; size: NA; D: NA; V: TRBV4-3; J: TRBJ1-3
DNA: TGTGCCAGTTCGCGGGAACAGGGGGCATCCTATGGCTACACCTTC; CDR3: CASSREQGASYGYTF; size: NA; D: TRBD1; V: TRBV2; J: TRBJ1-2
DNA: TGCGCCAGCAGCCAAAGGTTAGGAGGGGGCCTCGTCTATGGCTACACCTTC; CDR3: CASSQRLGGGLVYGYTF; size: NA; D: TRBD1; V: TRBV5-1; J: TRBJ1-2
DNA: TGCAGCGTGGGGACAGGGGGAAACTATGGCTACACCTTC; CDR3: CSVGTGGNYGYTF; size: NA; D: TRBD1; V: TRBV29-1; J: TRBJ1-2